This is a list of T cell receptor beta chains from one sample in a study of glioma-infiltrating T cells after dendritic cell vaccination. Data came from immunoSEQ multiplex PCR; TCRdb stores just in-frame clones and leaves some out. Of over 80,000 clones in the sample, 85% to 90% were seen once. The specimen was blood, collected before dendritic cell vaccination. The receptors come from a human donor with glioblastoma. Each CDR3 is given with its conserved first and last residue. Each record gives: D gene, J gene, clone size, V gene, CDR3 protein, CDR3 DNA. D genes are given only for firm matches. Size is omitted from some rows. Given values are once, few, many or a class for expanded clones.

d_call: TRBD1
j_call: TRBJ2-7
clone_size: -
v_call: TRBV5-1
cdr3_aa: CASSLSQGDTYEQYF
cdr3_nt: TGCGCCAGCAGTCTGTCTCAGGGGGATACCTACGAGCAGTACTTC

d_call: TRBD1
j_call: TRBJ1-5
clone_size: -
v_call: TRBV5-6
cdr3_aa: CASSDRRQGAQQPQHF
cdr3_nt: TGTGCCAGCAGCGATAGGAGACAGGGGGCCCAGCAGCCCCAGCATTTT

d_call: TRBD1
j_call: TRBJ2-2
clone_size: -
v_call: TRBV2
cdr3_aa: CASSETGDTGELFF
cdr3_nt: TGTGCCAGCAGTGAGACAGGGGACACCGGGGAGCTGTTTTTT

d_call: TRBD1
j_call: TRBJ2-7
clone_size: -
v_call: TRBV5-6
cdr3_aa: CASSLGLGGATYEQYF
cdr3_nt: TGTGCCAGCAGCTTGGGGCTAGGGGGCGCCACCTACGAGCAGTACTTC

d_call: -
j_call: TRBJ2-7
clone_size: -
v_call: TRBV12-2
cdr3_aa: CASRLVTSGDDEQYF
cdr3_nt: TGTGCAAGTCGCTTAGTGACTAGCGGGGACGACGAGCAGTACTTC

d_call: TRBD1
j_call: TRBJ1-5
clone_size: -
v_call: TRBV19
cdr3_aa: CASSTNRDRRQPQHF
cdr3_nt: TGTGCCAGTAGTACTAACCGGGACAGAAGGCAGCCCCAGCATTTT

d_call: -
j_call: TRBJ2-2
clone_size: -
v_call: TRBV2
cdr3_aa: CASSEHSGELFF
cdr3_nt: TGTGCCAGCAGCGAACACTCCGGGGAGCTGTTTTTT

d_call: TRBD1
j_call: TRBJ2-7
clone_size: -
v_call: TRBV28
cdr3_aa: CASSFGTGWYEQYF
cdr3_nt: TGTGCCAGCAGTTTTGGGACAGGGTGGTACGAGCAGTACTTC

d_call: TRBD1
j_call: TRBJ2-1
clone_size: -
v_call: TRBV7-3
cdr3_aa: CASSSTGGNEQFF
cdr3_nt: TGTGCCAGCAGCTCGACAGGGGGCAATGAGCAGTTCTTC

d_call: -
j_call: TRBJ2-1
clone_size: -
v_call: TRBV7-2
cdr3_aa: CASEEGNYNEQFF
cdr3_nt: TGTGCCAGCGAGGAGGGCAATTACAATGAGCAGTTCTTC

d_call: TRBD1
j_call: TRBJ2-7
clone_size: -
v_call: TRBV7-6
cdr3_aa: CASSPGTGGYEQYF
cdr3_nt: TGTGCCAGCAGCCCTGGGACAGGGGGCTACGAGCAGTACTTC

d_call: TRBD2
j_call: TRBJ2-5
clone_size: -
v_call: TRBV7-2
cdr3_aa: CASSLAGGPETQYF
cdr3_nt: TGTGCCAGCAGCTTAGCGGGAGGGCCAGAGACCCAGTACTTC

d_call: -
j_call: TRBJ2-3
clone_size: -
v_call: TRBV19
cdr3_aa: CATKGQGSTDTQYF
cdr3_nt: TGTGCCACTAAGGGGCAGGGGAGCACAGATACGCAGTATTTT

d_call: -
j_call: TRBJ2-1
clone_size: -
v_call: TRBV6-4
cdr3_aa: CASSVERASNEQFF
cdr3_nt: TGTGCCAGCAGTGTCGAGAGGGCTAGCAATGAGCAGTTCTTC

d_call: TRBD1
j_call: TRBJ1-2
clone_size: -
v_call: TRBV28
cdr3_aa: CASSLAWTGAGTF
cdr3_nt: TGTGCCAGCAGTTTAGCCTGGACAGGGGCAGGTACCTTC

d_call: -
j_call: TRBJ2-7
clone_size: -
v_call: TRBV5-6
cdr3_aa: CASSLGYREQYF
cdr3_nt: TGTGCCAGCAGCTTGGGATACAGAGAGCAGTACTTC

d_call: -
j_call: TRBJ1-1
clone_size: -
v_call: TRBV2
cdr3_aa: CASSEMGQGLNTEAFF
cdr3_nt: TGTGCCAGCAGTGAAATGGGTCAGGGATTGAACACTGAAGCTTTCTTT

d_call: TRBD1
j_call: TRBJ2-7
clone_size: -
v_call: TRBV2
cdr3_aa: CASRKAGTAHVEQYF
cdr3_nt: TGTGCCAGCAGGAAGGCCGGGACAGCTCATGTGGAGCAGTACTTC

d_call: TRBD1
j_call: TRBJ1-1
clone_size: once
v_call: TRBV27
cdr3_aa: CASSLSGQGWGMNTEAFF
cdr3_nt: TGTGCCAGCAGTTTATCTGGACAGGGATGGGGCATGAACACTGAAGCTTTCTTT

d_call: TRBD2
j_call: TRBJ2-3
clone_size: -
v_call: TRBV6-1
cdr3_aa: CASSETSGGADTQYF
cdr3_nt: TGTGCCAGCAGTGAGACTAGCGGGGGGGCGGATACGCAGTATTTT

d_call: TRBD1
j_call: TRBJ1-1
clone_size: -
v_call: TRBV4-1
cdr3_aa: CASSRAPGTGGEAFF
cdr3_nt: TGCGCCAGCAGCCGAGCCCCCGGGACAGGGGGTGAAGCTTTCTTT

d_call: -
j_call: TRBJ2-1
clone_size: -
v_call: TRBV15
cdr3_aa: CATSRDRGNSISYNEQFF
cdr3_nt: TGTGCCACCAGCAGAGATCGGGGGAACAGCATCTCCTACAATGAGCAGTTCTTC

d_call: TRBD2
j_call: TRBJ2-1
clone_size: few
v_call: TRBV27
cdr3_aa: CASSLIAGANNEQFF
cdr3_nt: TGTGCCAGCAGTTTAATAGCGGGGGCGAACAATGAGCAGTTCTTC

d_call: -
j_call: TRBJ2-5
clone_size: -
v_call: TRBV4-1
cdr3_aa: CASSQGPDRQETQYF
cdr3_nt: TGCGCCAGCAGCCAAGGTCCTGACAGACAAGAGACCCAGTACTTC

d_call: TRBD2
j_call: TRBJ2-1
clone_size: -
v_call: TRBV19
cdr3_aa: CASSSAGALGNEQFF
cdr3_nt: TGTGCCAGTAGTTCAGCGGGGGCTCTCGGGAATGAGCAGTTCTTC

d_call: -
j_call: TRBJ2-5
clone_size: once
v_call: TRBV11-2
cdr3_aa: CASSWGTEETQYF
cdr3_nt: TGTGCCAGCAGCTGGGGGACTGAAGAGACCCAGTACTTC

d_call: -
j_call: TRBJ1-1
clone_size: -
v_call: TRBV6-6
cdr3_aa: CASSSLAFF
cdr3_nt: TGTGCCAGCAGTTCTCTCGCTTTCTTT

d_call: TRBD1
j_call: TRBJ1-4
clone_size: -
v_call: TRBV7-2
cdr3_aa: CASSWDRDNEKLFF
cdr3_nt: TGTGCCAGCAGCTGGGACAGGGATAATGAAAAACTGTTTTTT

d_call: -
j_call: TRBJ1-4
clone_size: -
v_call: TRBV6-5
cdr3_aa: CASSFGEKKKLFF
cdr3_nt: TGTGCCAGCAGTTTTGGAGAGAAAAAAAAACTGTTTTTT

d_call: -
j_call: TRBJ1-4
clone_size: -
v_call: TRBV5-6
cdr3_aa: CASSATLGEKLFF
cdr3_nt: TGTGCCAGCAGCGCGACCCTAGGAGAAAAACTGTTTTTT

d_call: TRBD2
j_call: TRBJ2-1
clone_size: -
v_call: TRBV9
cdr3_aa: CASSKTSGGAEEQFF
cdr3_nt: TGTGCCAGCAGCAAAACTAGCGGGGGGGCTGAGGAGCAGTTCTTC

d_call: -
j_call: TRBJ2-2
clone_size: -
v_call: TRBV28
cdr3_aa: CASSSPGPGELFF
cdr3_nt: TGTGCCAGCAGTTCCCCGGGTCCCGGGGAGCTGTTTTTT

d_call: -
j_call: TRBJ2-7
clone_size: once
v_call: TRBV5-1
cdr3_aa: CASSLTGRSDEQYF
cdr3_nt: TGCGCCAGCAGCTTGACAGGGCGGTCCGACGAGCAGTACTTC

d_call: -
j_call: TRBJ1-1
clone_size: -
v_call: TRBV18
cdr3_aa: CASSPDGRGTEAFF
cdr3_nt: TGTGCCAGCTCACCTGACGGACGGGGCACTGAAGCTTTCTTT

d_call: -
j_call: TRBJ1-2
clone_size: -
v_call: TRBV2
cdr3_aa: CASSEDPAGRIYGYTF
cdr3_nt: TGTGCCAGCAGTGAAGACCCCGCGGGGCGGATCTATGGCTACACCTTC

d_call: TRBD1
j_call: TRBJ1-1
clone_size: once
v_call: TRBV19
cdr3_aa: CASKSQGAVNTEAFF
cdr3_nt: TGTGCCAGTAAGTCTCAGGGGGCCGTGAACACTGAAGCTTTCTTT

d_call: -
j_call: TRBJ1-1
clone_size: -
v_call: TRBV6-5
cdr3_aa: CASSLLGASTEAFF
cdr3_nt: TGTGCCAGCAGTTTGCTGGGGGCGAGCACTGAAGCTTTCTTT

d_call: TRBD1
j_call: TRBJ1-2
clone_size: -
v_call: TRBV7-9
cdr3_aa: CASSFRGGNGYTF
cdr3_nt: TGTGCCAGCAGCTTTAGAGGGGGCAACGGCTACACCTTC

d_call: TRBD1
j_call: TRBJ2-3
clone_size: -
v_call: TRBV7-3
cdr3_aa: CASSLQGAFTDTQYF
cdr3_nt: TGTGCCAGCAGCTTACAGGGGGCTTTCACAGATACGCAGTATTTT

d_call: -
j_call: TRBJ1-1
clone_size: -
v_call: TRBV9
cdr3_aa: CASSVEVSGNTEAFF
cdr3_nt: TGTGCCAGCAGCGTAGAGGTGTCAGGGAACACTGAAGCTTTCTTT

d_call: -
j_call: TRBJ1-2
clone_size: few
v_call: TRBV5-1
cdr3_aa: CASSLGGADNYGYTF
cdr3_nt: TGCGCCAGCAGCTTGGGCGGGGCCGACAACTATGGCTACACCTTC

d_call: TRBD1
j_call: TRBJ1-6
clone_size: -
v_call: TRBV9
cdr3_aa: CASSVSPRPGGDYNSPLHF
cdr3_nt: TGTGCCAGCAGCGTATCCCCCCGGCCAGGGGGCGACTATAATTCACCCCTCCACTTT

d_call: TRBD1
j_call: TRBJ2-3
clone_size: once
v_call: TRBV9
cdr3_aa: CASSPYSLDRDTDTQYF
cdr3_nt: TGTGCCAGCAGCCCTTACTCCTTGGACAGGGACACAGATACGCAGTATTTT

d_call: TRBD1
j_call: TRBJ1-4
clone_size: few
v_call: TRBV7-9
cdr3_aa: CASSYIQGADEKLFF
cdr3_nt: TGTGCCAGCAGCTACATCCAGGGGGCGGATGAAAAACTGTTTTTT

d_call: -
j_call: TRBJ1-2
clone_size: -
v_call: TRBV21-1
cdr3_aa: CASSKDRGAGYTF
cdr3_nt: TGTGCCAGCAGCAAGGACAGGGGGGCTGGCTACACCTTC

d_call: TRBD2
j_call: TRBJ2-3
clone_size: -
v_call: TRBV11-1
cdr3_aa: CASSRAGGPADTQYF
cdr3_nt: TGTGCCAGCAGCCGAGCGGGAGGGCCCGCAGATACGCAGTATTTT